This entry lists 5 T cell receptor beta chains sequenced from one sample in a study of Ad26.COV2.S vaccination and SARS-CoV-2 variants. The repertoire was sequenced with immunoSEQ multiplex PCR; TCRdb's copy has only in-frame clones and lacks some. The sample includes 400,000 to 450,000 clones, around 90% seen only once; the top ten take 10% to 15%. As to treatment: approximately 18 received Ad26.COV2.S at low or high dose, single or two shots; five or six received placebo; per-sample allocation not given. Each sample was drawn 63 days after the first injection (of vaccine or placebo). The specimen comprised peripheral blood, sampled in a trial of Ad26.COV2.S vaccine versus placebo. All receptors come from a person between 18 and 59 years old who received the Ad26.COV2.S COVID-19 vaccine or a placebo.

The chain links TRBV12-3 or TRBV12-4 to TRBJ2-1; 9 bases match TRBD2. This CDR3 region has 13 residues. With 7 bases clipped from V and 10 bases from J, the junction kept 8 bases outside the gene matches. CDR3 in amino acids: CASTGLAGLEQFF. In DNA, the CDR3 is TGTGCCAGCACGGGGCTAGCGGGGTTAGAGCAGTTCTTC.

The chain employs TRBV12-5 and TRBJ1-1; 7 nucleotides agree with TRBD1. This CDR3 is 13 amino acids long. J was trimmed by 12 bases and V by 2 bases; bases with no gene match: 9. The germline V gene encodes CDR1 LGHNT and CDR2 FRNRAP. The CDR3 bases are TGTGCTAGTGGTTTGAATCCCGGGACAGAAACTTTCTTT. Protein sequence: CASGLNPGTETFF.

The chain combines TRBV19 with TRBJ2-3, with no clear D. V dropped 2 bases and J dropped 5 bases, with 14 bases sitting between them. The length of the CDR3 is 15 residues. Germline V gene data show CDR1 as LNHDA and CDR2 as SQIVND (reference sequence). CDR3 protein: CASSISSTYGDTQYF. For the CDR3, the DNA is TGTGCCAGTAGTATAAGCTCGACCTATGGAGATACGCAGTATTTT.

The CDR3 DNA is TGTGCCTGGAGTGTAACAAAGACGAACACTGAAGCTTTCTTT. Its protein is CAWSVTKTNTEAFF. The chain combines TRBV30 with TRBJ1-1; D gene ambiguous. CDR1 is GTSNPN and CDR2 is SVGIG in the germline V gene (reference sequence). This CDR3 has 14 residues. Trimming left V 0 bases short and J 1 base short, with 9 bases between.

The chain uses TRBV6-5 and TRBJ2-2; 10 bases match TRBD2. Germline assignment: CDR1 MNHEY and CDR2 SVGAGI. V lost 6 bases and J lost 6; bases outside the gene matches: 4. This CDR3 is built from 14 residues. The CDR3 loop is CASRIAGGSGELFF. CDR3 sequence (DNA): TGTGCCAGCAGAATAGCGGGAGGCTCCGGGGAGCTGTTTTTT.